This is a list of T cell receptor beta chains from one sample in a study of OX40 agonist ivuxolimab in advanced cancers. Sequencing was performed with immunoSEQ multiplex PCR; in TCRdb, only in-frame clones are kept and a portion is missing. The repertoire has some 74,000 clones, roughly four fifths of them found once; the top ten carry 5%. Sequences were derived from CD4+ or CD8+ T cells sorted from blood, sampled in a trial of the OX40 agonist ivuxolimab. The receptors come from an adult with an advanced solid tumor such as melanoma, head and neck, liver or kidney cancer. Each CDR3 is given with its conserved first and last residue. The order of the fields is J gene, D gene, clone size, V gene, CDR3 length, CDR3 DNA, CDR3 protein. D genes are given only for firm matches. Rows may omit the clone size; those that give it use once, few, many or a size class.

j_gene: TRBJ2-1
d_gene: NA
abundance: NA
v_gene: TRBV23-1
len: 17
CDR3nt: TGCGCCAGCAGTCAATCGTGGGGCCCTACCCCAAACAATGAGCAGTTCTTC
CDR3aa: CASSQSWGPTPNNEQFF

j_gene: TRBJ1-4
d_gene: TRBD1
abundance: NA
v_gene: TRBV6-5
len: 16
CDR3nt: TGTGCCAGCAGTTTGGACACGGGACAGGGGAATGAAAAACTGTTTTTT
CDR3aa: CASSLDTGQGNEKLFF

j_gene: TRBJ2-1
d_gene: TRBD1
abundance: NA
v_gene: TRBV6-1
len: 15
CDR3nt: TGTGCCAGCAGTCCCAGGGGGACAGGGATAGATGAGCAGTTCTTC
CDR3aa: CASSPRGTGIDEQFF

j_gene: TRBJ2-7
d_gene: NA
abundance: NA
v_gene: TRBV5-1
len: 11
CDR3nt: TGCGCCAGCAGAAGAGAATACGAGCAGTACTTC
CDR3aa: CASRREYEQYF

j_gene: TRBJ2-7
d_gene: NA
abundance: few
v_gene: TRBV2
len: 15
CDR3nt: TGTGCCAGCAGGTCCCCTTGGGCGGGACCCTACGAGCAGTACTTC
CDR3aa: CASRSPWAGPYEQYF

j_gene: TRBJ2-5
d_gene: NA
abundance: NA
v_gene: TRBV5-5
len: 13
CDR3nt: TGTGCCAGCAGCTTCCAGTCCCAAGAGACCCAGTACTTC
CDR3aa: CASSFQSQETQYF

j_gene: TRBJ1-5
d_gene: NA
abundance: NA
v_gene: TRBV28
len: 13
CDR3nt: TGTGCCAGCAGTTTGGCCTTTGATCAGCCCCAGCATTTT
CDR3aa: CASSLAFDQPQHF

j_gene: TRBJ2-5
d_gene: TRBD1
abundance: few
v_gene: TRBV5-1
len: 15
CDR3nt: TGCGCCAGCAGCAGGACAGGGGGTGACCAAGAGACCCAGTACTTC
CDR3aa: CASSRTGGDQETQYF

j_gene: TRBJ1-2
d_gene: NA
abundance: few
v_gene: TRBV27
len: 14
CDR3nt: TGTGCCAGCAGTTTATCTGGGACTAACTATGGCTACACCTTC
CDR3aa: CASSLSGTNYGYTF

j_gene: TRBJ2-7
d_gene: TRBD2
abundance: NA
v_gene: TRBV5-6
len: 15
CDR3nt: TGTGCCAGCAGCTCTCGACTAGCGGGACTAGTCGAGCAGTACTTC
CDR3aa: CASSSRLAGLVEQYF

j_gene: TRBJ2-3
d_gene: TRBD1
abundance: NA
v_gene: TRBV19
len: 14
CDR3nt: TGTGCCAGTAGTCCAACAGGGGGCACAGATACGCAGTATTTT
CDR3aa: CASSPTGGTDTQYF

j_gene: TRBJ2-3
d_gene: TRBD2
abundance: NA
v_gene: TRBV28
len: 14
CDR3nt: TGTGCCAGCAGTTTGGCGGGAGGGCCAGATACGCAGTATTTT
CDR3aa: CASSLAGGPDTQYF

j_gene: TRBJ1-6
d_gene: NA
abundance: NA
v_gene: TRBV7-9
len: 12
CDR3nt: TGTGCCAGCAGCTTAGAGGGCTCACCCCTCCACTTT
CDR3aa: CASSLEGSPLHF

j_gene: TRBJ2-5
d_gene: TRBD1
abundance: NA
v_gene: TRBV9
len: 15
CDR3nt: TGTGCCAGCAGCGTAAGCAGGGGGCAACAAGAGACCCAGTACTTC
CDR3aa: CASSVSRGQQETQYF

j_gene: TRBJ1-2
d_gene: NA
abundance: NA
v_gene: TRBV7-9
len: 12
CDR3nt: TGTGCCAGCAGCGAGCACCACTATGGCTACACCTTC
CDR3aa: CASSEHHYGYTF

j_gene: TRBJ1-2
d_gene: TRBD1
abundance: NA
v_gene: TRBV7-8
len: 13
CDR3nt: TGTGCCAGCAGCTTCCAGGGGGCGGGTGGCTACACCTTC
CDR3aa: CASSFQGAGGYTF

j_gene: TRBJ2-1
d_gene: NA
abundance: NA
v_gene: TRBV7-2
len: 14
CDR3nt: TGTGCCAGCAGCTTATACATGGGCAACAATGAGCAGTTCTTC
CDR3aa: CASSLYMGNNEQFF

j_gene: TRBJ2-7
d_gene: NA
abundance: NA
v_gene: TRBV19
len: 14
CDR3nt: TGTGCCAGTAGTACCCCTGGTAAGATCTACGAGCAGTACTTC
CDR3aa: CASSTPGKIYEQYF

j_gene: TRBJ1-2
d_gene: NA
abundance: NA
v_gene: TRBV27
len: 13
CDR3nt: TGTGCCAGCAGTTTCTCCGGACAAGAGCGCTACACCTTC
CDR3aa: CASSFSGQERYTF

j_gene: TRBJ1-5
d_gene: NA
abundance: NA
v_gene: TRBV18
len: 15
CDR3nt: TGTGCCAGCTCACCAACGGTTTATAGCAATCAGCCCCAGCATTTT
CDR3aa: CASSPTVYSNQPQHF

j_gene: TRBJ1-2
d_gene: TRBD1
abundance: NA
v_gene: TRBV28
len: 13
CDR3nt: TGTGCCAGCAGTGCGGGACAGAACTATGGCTACACCTTC
CDR3aa: CASSAGQNYGYTF

j_gene: TRBJ1-6
d_gene: NA
abundance: NA
v_gene: TRBV5-1
len: 14
CDR3nt: TGCGCCAGCAGCGCAGGAGGATGGAATTCACCCCTCCACTTT
CDR3aa: CASSAGGWNSPLHF

j_gene: TRBJ1-1
d_gene: NA
abundance: NA
v_gene: TRBV7-9
len: 13
CDR3nt: TGTGCCAGCCGCCCGGAGGAGGGTACTGAAGCTTTCTTT
CDR3aa: CASRPEEGTEAFF

j_gene: TRBJ1-2
d_gene: TRBD1
abundance: NA
v_gene: TRBV7-9
len: 13
CDR3nt: TGTGCCAGCAGCTTAGGGACAGGGAGAGGCTACACCTTC
CDR3aa: CASSLGTGRGYTF

j_gene: TRBJ2-3
d_gene: NA
abundance: NA
v_gene: TRBV19
len: 15
CDR3nt: TGTGCCAGTAGTATAACCCATGCGGGCGAAGATACGCAGTATTTT
CDR3aa: CASSITHAGEDTQYF

j_gene: TRBJ1-3
d_gene: TRBD1
abundance: NA
v_gene: TRBV9
len: 17
CDR3nt: TGTGCCAGCAGCGCTTCGACAGGGGCCGCCTCTGGAAACACCATATATTTT
CDR3aa: CASSASTGAASGNTIYF

j_gene: TRBJ1-2
d_gene: NA
abundance: once
v_gene: TRBV28
len: 12
CDR3nt: TGTGCCAGCCAGACATTTCACTATGGCTACACCTTC
CDR3aa: CASQTFHYGYTF

j_gene: TRBJ2-7
d_gene: NA
abundance: NA
v_gene: TRBV18
len: 16
CDR3nt: TGTGCCAGCTCACCGACCCAATCCACAGGGTTACACGAGCAGTACTTC
CDR3aa: CASSPTQSTGLHEQYF

j_gene: TRBJ1-2
d_gene: TRBD1
abundance: NA
v_gene: TRBV6-6
len: 14
CDR3nt: TGTGCCAGCAGCCAAGGGACAGCTAACTATGGCTACACCTTC
CDR3aa: CASSQGTANYGYTF

j_gene: TRBJ2-1
d_gene: TRBD2
abundance: NA
v_gene: TRBV18
len: 16
CDR3nt: TGTGCCAGCTCACCCCTTAACTTGGGGAGCGGGAGCGAGCAGTTCTTC
CDR3aa: CASSPLNLGSGSEQFF

j_gene: TRBJ2-7
d_gene: NA
abundance: NA
v_gene: TRBV2
len: 14
CDR3nt: TGTGCCAGCAGACCCGACAGTGATTATGGCGAGCAGTACTTC
CDR3aa: CASRPDSDYGEQYF

j_gene: TRBJ2-3
d_gene: NA
abundance: NA
v_gene: TRBV18
len: 15
CDR3nt: TGTGCCAGCTCACTTCGGACCGTCAGCACAGATACGCAGTATTTT
CDR3aa: CASSLRTVSTDTQYF

j_gene: TRBJ2-3
d_gene: NA
abundance: NA
v_gene: TRBV11-1
len: 14
CDR3nt: TGTGCCAGCAGCCCCTCCCAATACACAGATACGCAGTATTTT
CDR3aa: CASSPSQYTDTQYF

j_gene: TRBJ2-3
d_gene: NA
abundance: NA
v_gene: TRBV18
len: 13
CDR3nt: TGTGCCAGCTCTCCTTCTAGCACAGATACGCAGTATTTT
CDR3aa: CASSPSSTDTQYF

j_gene: TRBJ1-2
d_gene: NA
abundance: few
v_gene: TRBV18
len: 14
CDR3nt: TGTGCCAGCGCACCCACCGGGGGTAGCTATGGCTACACCTTC
CDR3aa: CASAPTGGSYGYTF

j_gene: TRBJ2-4
d_gene: NA
abundance: few
v_gene: TRBV19
len: 15
CDR3nt: TGTGCCAGTAGTAGGGACATGCAAGCCAAAAACATTCAGTACTTC
CDR3aa: CASSRDMQAKNIQYF

j_gene: TRBJ2-5
d_gene: NA
abundance: NA
v_gene: TRBV18
len: 16
CDR3nt: TGTGCCAGCTCACCACCTTCCCCCAGGGCCTCAGAGACCCAGTACTTC
CDR3aa: CASSPPSPRASETQYF

j_gene: TRBJ2-5
d_gene: NA
abundance: NA
v_gene: TRBV14
len: 18
CDR3nt: TGTGCCAGCAGCCCCGGCTTCAGGACATATAGGTACCAAGAGACCCAGTACTTC
CDR3aa: CASSPGFRTYRYQETQYF

j_gene: TRBJ2-2
d_gene: NA
abundance: NA
v_gene: TRBV5-1
len: 16
CDR3nt: TGCGCCAGCAGCTTGGGGAGGGGTTTGTACACCGGGGAGCTGTTTTTT
CDR3aa: CASSLGRGLYTGELFF

j_gene: TRBJ1-3
d_gene: NA
abundance: NA
v_gene: TRBV5-5
len: 16
CDR3nt: TGTGCCAGCAGCTCCCGTATATCCCGTCCCTCTAACACCATATATTTT
CDR3aa: CASSSRISRPSNTIYF

j_gene: TRBJ1-1
d_gene: TRBD1
abundance: NA
v_gene: TRBV18
len: 15
CDR3nt: TGTGCCAGCTCACCCGCGACAGGGCTGAACACTGAAGCTTTCTTT
CDR3aa: CASSPATGLNTEAFF

j_gene: TRBJ2-1
d_gene: NA
abundance: NA
v_gene: TRBV18
len: 13
CDR3nt: TGTGCCAGCTCACCTAACCCCATCAATGAGCAGTTCTTC
CDR3aa: CASSPNPINEQFF